This TCR beta chain derives from a study of T cells expressing NK-cell markers (dated by TCRdb to 2020 to 2021). At the level of the whole study: Seven to nine donors provided sorted CD3+CD56+NKG2C+, CD3+CD56+NKG2C- and CD3+CD56-NKG2C+ T-cell subsets, whose TCR beta-chain repertoires were profiled. Among the eight sequenced donors, seven were HCMV-seropositive and one was HCMV-seronegative. All eight donors whose samples were sequenced were randomly selected healthy volunteers, three of them men and five women. The libraries were sequenced on Illumina HiSeq 2000/2500, MiSeq or NextSeq, producing 2 x 150 bp reads. General findings and caveats noted by the study authors: Those dominant clonotypes were again the most abundant among CD3+CD56-NKG2C+ cells in a handful of donors, at about 25-60.1%. In over five donors, the dominant CD3+CD56+NKG2C+ clonotypes were found to rank among the top 10 CD8+ clonotypes and to make up 1.0-7.0% of CD8+ T cells. Whether the expanded NKG2C-expressing T cell clones were specific for HCMV antigens was left unclear.

There are 13 amino acids in the CDR3, from cysteine to phenylalanine inclusive. A DNA sequence was not provided. Sequenced on an Illumina HiSeq 2000. TCR beta cDNA libraries were prepared using 5'RACE template switching, which introduced a universal primer site and unique molecular identifiers. cDNA synthesis was primed from the TCR beta constant segment and was followed by two successive PCR amplification steps. On the study's bioinformatics: MIGEC was used to demultiplex reads and group reads by UMI, and MiTCR was used to assemble and quantify clonotypes. To exclude erroneous sequences, only TCR cDNA sequences supported by at least two reads were retained. The tcR package was used for downstream repertoire analysis, and clonotypes were matched between fractions using CDR3 nucleotide sequence together with V segment. Antigen specificity was annotated against VDJdb with VDJmatch, allowing one amino acid substitution in CDR3. TCRdb reanalyzed the reads, keeping one entry per CDR3 protein sequence and omitting DNA. What appears here as the V and J calls and clone size reflects TCRdb's work, not the paper's. The sample's table covers more than 250,000 distinct CDR3 sequences. The top ten clones comprise about 0.4% of the sample.

Concerning this clonotype itself: The antigen this receptor binds is unknown.

HCMV-specific IgG was detected in serum with a commercial ELISA kit to determine HCMV serostatus. Peripheral blood mononuclear cells were isolated from blood by Ficoll density gradient centrifugation. This TCR came from a man aged 18 to 35 in good health. Donor details come from another sample of the same person, matched by shared clones. Sequencing was performed on blood T cells: a sorted CD56 or NKG2C T cell subset, CD4+ or CD8+ T cells, or bulk PBMC T cells (not recorded which). The chain couples TRBV12-3 or TRBV12-4 to TRBJ2-3; lacking DNA, the TRBD1 call made by TCRdb goes unchecked. The CDR3 protein: CASRRQGLYTQYF.